The 27 T cell receptor beta chains listed next were all sequenced from one sample in a study of T cell changes during pregnancy in multiple sclerosis. Profiled with immunoSEQ multiplex PCR; TCRdb holds only in-frame clones, not every one. The table records about 39,000 clones, almost 95% of them present only once. Sequenced here: CD4+ T cells from peripheral blood mononuclear cells, sampled after pregnancy. The receptors derive from a female donor with multiple sclerosis, enrolled in a pregnancy study.

The chain links TRBV19 to TRBJ1-2; D might be TRBD1 (5 bases). CDR3 length equals 15 residues. V dropped 3 bases and J dropped 3 bases, with 14 bases sitting between them. Looked up from germline, CDR1 is LNHDA and CDR2 is SQIVND (reference sequence). CDR3 in amino acids: CASSIPQGWDYGYTF. Written as DNA, the CDR3 is TGTGCCAGTAGTATTCCGCAGGGATGGGACTATGGCTACACCTTC.

V is TRBV14 and J is TRBJ2-7; a weak D match, TRBD2 (6 bases). Germline loops: CDR1 SGHDN, CDR2 FVKESK. V lost 4 bases and J 3 bases, leaving 16 bases between the germline ends. This CDR3 spans 15 amino acids. The CDR3 sequence: CASSRQGLTIYEQYF. In DNA, the CDR3 is TGTGCCAGCAGCCGCCAGGGACTCACCATCTACGAGCAGTACTTC.

This clone is a singleton in its sample. The chain has TRBV5-1 and TRBJ2-1, with 7 positions matching TRBD1. This CDR3 is built from 17 residues. V trimming: 0 bases; J trimming: 4 bases; junction bases outside the gene matches: 10. Per germline, CDR1 SGHRS and CDR2 YFSETQ. In DNA form, the CDR3 reads TGCGCCAGCAGCTTGGTACCGGGACAGATCCTTTACAATGAGCAGTTCTTC. It codes for CASSLVPGQILYNEQFF.

In this sample, this clone turned up a few times. The V gene is TRBV2, the J gene TRBJ2-2, with a tentative D call TRBD2 (6 bases). This CDR3 spans 13 amino acids. The germline CDR1 and CDR2 sequences are SNHLY and FYNNEI. V was shortened by 6 bases and J by 6 bases, with 11 bases between the two germline ends. The CDR3 spells CASSRGGAGELFF. DNA for the CDR3: TGTGCCAGCAGCAGAGGCGGGGCCGGGGAGCTGTTTTTT.

This chain uses TRBV5-4 with TRBJ2-2, with 11 nucleotides matching TRBD2. This CDR3 spans 15 amino acids. Trimming removed 4 bases from V and 4 bases from J; junction bases left unmatched: 3. Germline values: CDR1 SGHNT, CDR2 YYREEE (reference sequence). The CDR3 bases are TGTGCCAGCAGCCCTAGCGGGGGGTCCACCGGGGAGCTGTTTTTT. The encoded protein is CASSPSGGSTGELFF.

The chain couples TRBV7-2 to TRBJ2-7, with 7 bases identical to TRBD2. Per the germline V gene, CDR1 is SGHTA and CDR2 is FQGNSA. CDR3 size: 14 residues. V trimming: 5 bases; J trimming: 0 bases; junction bases outside the gene matches: 4. The CDR3, as DNA: TGTGCCAGCAGCCTCGGGGGGACCTCCTACGAGCAGTACTTC. This codes for CASSLGGTSYEQYF.

Only one count was recorded for this clone. This chain connects TRBV19 to TRBJ2-6; maybe TRBD2 (6 bases). V was cut by 3 bases and J by 0 bases, with 6 bases left in between. Germline loops: CDR1 LNHDA, CDR2 SQIVND (reference sequence). This CDR3 contains 15 residues. The CDR3 loop is CASSIGGSGANVLTF. The CDR3 bases are TGTGCCAGTAGTATCGGGGGCTCTGGGGCCAACGTCCTGACTTTC.

The genes are TRBV6-5 and TRBJ1-1, with 7 bases fitting TRBD1. The V gene's germline CDR1 is MNHEY and CDR2 SVGAGI. This CDR3 contains 13 residues. The V and J ends lost 6 bases and 4 bases, in that order; junction bases with no gene match: 5. The CDR3 DNA reads as TGTGCCAGCAGAAATTGGGACAGCACTGAAGCTTTCTTT. This gives the protein CASRNWDSTEAFF.

The chain carries TRBV7-3 and TRBJ1-2; D might be TRBD1 (6 bases). CDR1 and CDR2 from the germline V gene are SGHTA and FQGTGA. The CDR3 runs to 17 residues. Trimming took off 5 bases at V and 0 bases at J, with 19 bases between the two ends. The CDR3: CASSGDRSSNSNYGYTF. As DNA, the CDR3 is TGTGCCAGCAGCGGAGACAGGTCCTCCAACTCTAACTATGGCTACACCTTC.

The rearrangement joins TRBV6-5 to TRBJ2-3, with 10 positions matching TRBD2. The CDR3 has 15 amino acids. The V segment lost 6 bases and the J segment 7 bases; nucleotides outside the gene matches: 10. The V gene's germline CDR1 is MNHEY and CDR2 SVGAGI. CDR3 in DNA: TGTGCCAGCAGCATAAGCGGGGGGGCCCGGTATACGCAGTATTTT. This codes for CASSISGGARYTQYF.

The rearrangement joins TRBV7-6 to TRBJ1-6; tentatively, D is TRBD1 (5 bases). The V gene lost 4 bases and the J gene lost 6 bases, with 10 bases spanning the gap. Germline CDR1 and CDR2: SGHVS and FNYEAQ. This CDR3 has 14 amino acids. The CDR3 here is CASSSTAFNSPLHF. CDR3 in DNA: TGTGCCAGCAGCTCGACAGCTTTTAATTCACCCCTCCACTTT.

The chain couples TRBV11-3 to TRBJ2-5; TRBD2 might be the D (5 bases). Germline CDR1 reads SGHNT; CDR2 reads YENEEA. This CDR3 is built from 15 residues. V was trimmed by 5 bases and J by 0 bases, leaving 13 bases between them. DNA for the CDR3: TGTGCCAGCAGCGTCGCGGGTCGGGACCAAGAGACCCAGTACTTC. This codes for CASSVAGRDQETQYF.

This chain links TRBV6-1 with TRBJ2-7; D ambiguous. Between the trimmed V and J ends, which lost 0 bases and 4 bases, there was a span of 13 bases. This CDR3 is built from 15 residues. Germline values: CDR1 MNHNS, CDR2 SASEGT. In nucleotides, the CDR3 is TGTGCCAGCAGTGAAGCGCCTCAGGAAATATACGAGCAGTACTTC. Translation: CASSEAPQEIYEQYF.

V is TRBV2 and J is TRBJ2-7, with a weak D call TRBD1 (5 bases). CDR3 size: 12 residues. Germline loops: CDR1 SNHLY, CDR2 FYNNEI. V lost 5 bases to trimming and J lost 3 bases, with 8 bases between them. The CDR3 spells CASSQDSYEQYF. The CDR3 DNA reads TGTGCCAGCAGTCAAGACAGCTACGAGCAGTACTTC.

This clone has a single count. Additional DNA sequences in this sample encode the identical CDR3. DNA of the CDR3: TGTGCCAGTAGTATAGCGGGGGGTCAAGAGACCCAGTACTTC. Its protein product is CASSIAGGQETQYF. V usage is TRBV19 and J usage is TRBJ2-5; TRBD2 matches at 7 bases. There are 14 residues in the CDR3. With 1 base clipped from V and 2 bases from J, the junction kept 1 base outside the gene matches. Germline CDR1 LNHDA, CDR2 SQIVND (reference sequence).

V gene TRBV10-3 combines with J gene TRBJ1-6, with TRBD1 matching 7 bases. J lost 7 bases, V lost 10 bases, and 4 bases had no gene match. Germline values: CDR1 ENHRY, CDR2 SYGVKD. CDR3 size: 12 residues. CDR3 bases: TGTGCCAGCGGGACAGTAAATTCACCCCTCCACTTT. This translates into CASGTVNSPLHF.

The rearrangement links TRBV5-1 to TRBJ2-5, with a possible D match to TRBD1 (5 bases). V was trimmed by 4 bases and J by 3 bases, leaving 16 bases between them. CDR1 is SGHRS and CDR2 is YFSETQ in the germline V gene. CDR3 size: 15 residues. The CDR3, as DNA: TGCGCCAGCAGCCATCAGGGTATCGGAGAAGAGACCCAGTACTTC. It codes for CASSHQGIGEETQYF. The whole variable domain, remainder taken from reference TRBV5-1 and TRBJ2-5, is KAGVTQTPRYLIKTRGQQVTLSCSPISGHRSVSWYQQTPGQGLQFLFEYFSETQRNKGNFPGRFSGRQFSNSRSEMNVSTLELGDSALYLCASSHQGIGEETQYFGPGTRLLVL.

V usage is TRBV6-4 and J usage is TRBJ2-2, with a tentative D call TRBD1 (6 bases). This CDR3 region has 13 residues. The ends were cut back, 4 bases at V and 5 bases at J, with 8 bases in the middle. Looked up from germline, CDR1 is MRHNA and CDR2 is SNTAGT. Here the CDR3 DNA reads TGTGCCAGCAGTGTCGGACAGACCGGGGAGCTGTTTTTT. This sequence encodes CASSVGQTGELFF.

The rearrangement links TRBV9 to TRBJ2-5; 7 bases align to TRBD1. CDR3 length: 16 residues. Germline V gene data show CDR1 as SGDLS and CDR2 as YYNGEE. The ends lost 3 bases at V and 3 bases at J; junction bases unmatched: 11. This CDR3 is CASSEMGTVGKETQYF. CDR3 in DNA: TGTGCCAGCAGCGAAATGGGGACAGTCGGAAAAGAGACCCAGTACTTC.

This chain's CDR3 is CASSLGAGHEKLFF. CDR3 coding DNA: TGTGCCAGCAGCTTGGGGGCGGGGCACGAAAAACTGTTTTTT. The gene calls are TRBV5-6 and TRBJ1-4; a weak D match, TRBD1 (5 bases). Germline lookup yields CDR1 SGHDT and CDR2 YYEEEE. The CDR3 contains 14 residues. The ends were cut back, 0 bases at V and 8 bases at J, with 11 bases in the middle.

This sequence joins TRBV2 and TRBJ2-3, with 7 nucleotides matching TRBD2. V shed 4 bases and J 0 bases; nucleotides not matched to a gene: 4. The CDR3 is 15 residues long. Looked up from germline, CDR1 is SNHLY and CDR2 is FYNNEI. CDR3 region: CASSVRAGSTDTQYF. The DNA for the CDR3 is TGTGCCAGCAGTGTGCGAGCGGGGAGCACAGATACGCAGTATTTT.

The V gene is TRBV2, the J gene TRBJ1-5; 7 bases fit TRBD1. The CDR3 sequence is 14 residues long. V shed 4 bases, J shed 5 bases, and the junction held 5 bases outside the gene matches. CDR1 SNHLY and CDR2 FYNNEI come from the germline V gene. In DNA, the CDR3 is TGTGCCAGCAGTGCCCGGGACAGCTATCAGCCCCAGCATTTT. This encodes CASSARDSYQPQHF.

V is TRBV5-1 and J is TRBJ1-1; tentative D call: TRBD1 (6 bases). CDR3 length equals 13 residues. Trimming removed 4 bases at V and 7 bases at J, with 14 bases between. CDR1 is SGHRS and CDR2 is YFSETQ in the germline V gene. CDR3 sequence reads: CASSAREGGEAFF. The CDR3 DNA sequence: TGCGCCAGCAGCGCCAGGGAAGGGGGTGAAGCTTTCTTT.

CDR3 amino acids: CAWSKERTQPQHF. In DNA form, the CDR3 reads TGTGCCTGGAGTAAGGAGCGTACTCAGCCCCAGCATTTT. The V call is TRBV30, the J call TRBJ1-5; no clear D gene. V lost 2 bases and J lost 6, with 11 bases in between. CDR1 and CDR2 (germline): GTSNPN, SVGIG (reference sequence). CDR3 length: 13 amino acids. Full variable domain (outside the CDR3, taken from reference TRBV30 and TRBJ1-5): SQTIHQWPATLVQPVGSPLSLECTVEGTSNPNLYWYRQAAGRGLQLLFYSVGIGQISSEVPQNLSASRPQDRQFILSSKKLLLSDSGFYLCAWSKERTQPQHFGDGTRLSIL.

This rearrangement joins TRBV2 to TRBJ2-7; 7 positions agree with TRBD2. J gave up 6 bases and V 5 bases, and 10 bases lay outside the gene matches. This CDR3 is 14 amino acids long. In germline, CDR1 is SNHLY, CDR2 FYNNEI. The CDR3 loop is CASSFGGSTSEQYF. CDR3 in DNA: TGTGCCAGCAGTTTCGGGGGGTCGACCTCCGAGCAGTACTTC.

The chain combines TRBV6-6 with TRBJ2-1; D is perhaps TRBD1 (6 bases). The CDR3 sequence is 15 residues long. Trimming cost V 0 bases and J 6 bases, with 12 bases left between them. CDR1 and CDR2 (germline): MNHNY, SVGAGI (reference sequence). Here the CDR3 reads CASSYSAGDPNEQFF. The DNA of the CDR3 is TGTGCCAGCAGTTACTCGGCAGGGGATCCCAATGAGCAGTTCTTC.

This chain links TRBV19 with TRBJ2-7; 7 nucleotides match TRBD1. This CDR3 has 12 residues. The J segment lost 6 bases and the V segment lost 4 bases, leaving 3 bases of the junction unmatched. Germline values: CDR1 LNHDA, CDR2 SQIVND (reference sequence). This chain's CDR3 is CASSTTGTEQYF. CDR3 nucleotide sequence: TGTGCCAGTAGTACGACAGGGACCGAGCAGTACTTC.